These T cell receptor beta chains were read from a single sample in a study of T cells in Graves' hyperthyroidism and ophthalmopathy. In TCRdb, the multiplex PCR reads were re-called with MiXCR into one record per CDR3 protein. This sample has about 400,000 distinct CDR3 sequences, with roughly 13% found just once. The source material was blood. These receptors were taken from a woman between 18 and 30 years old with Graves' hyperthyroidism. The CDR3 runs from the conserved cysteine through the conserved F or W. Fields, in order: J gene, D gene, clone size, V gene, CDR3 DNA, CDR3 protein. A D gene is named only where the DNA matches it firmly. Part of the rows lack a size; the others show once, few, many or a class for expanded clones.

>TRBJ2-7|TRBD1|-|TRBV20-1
TGCAGTGCTAGAGACGAGACAGGGGGTGCTTACGAGCAGTACTTC
CSARDETGGAYEQYF
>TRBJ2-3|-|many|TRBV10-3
TGTGCCATCAGTGAGTCGACTGTCACAGATACGCAGTATTTT
CAISESTVTDTQYF
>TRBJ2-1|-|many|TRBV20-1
TGCAGTGCTAGAGGGACGGCGGTAAGCTCCTACAATGAGCAGTTCTTC
CSARGTAVSSYNEQFF
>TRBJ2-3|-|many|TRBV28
TGTGCCAGCAGTAGCGGTTCCCGCACAGATACGCAGTATTTT
CASSSGSRTDTQYF
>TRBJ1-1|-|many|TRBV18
TGTGCCAGCTCACCCCAGCTCATGAACACTGAAGCTTTCTTT
CASSPQLMNTEAFF
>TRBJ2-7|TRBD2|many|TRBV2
TGTGCCAGCAGTGAACTAGCGGGGCCGGGGGAGCAGTACTTC
CASSELAGPGEQYF
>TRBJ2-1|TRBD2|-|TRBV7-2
TGTGCCAGCAGCCCTCAAAGCGGGAGAGGCTACAATGAGCAGTTCTTT
CASSPQSGRGYNEQFF
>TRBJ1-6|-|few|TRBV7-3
TGTGCCAGCAGCTTACTGGCCGGAGATTCACCCCTCCACTTT
CASSLLAGDSPLHF
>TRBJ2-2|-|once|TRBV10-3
-
CAISDETVHYEQYFGPGTGELFF
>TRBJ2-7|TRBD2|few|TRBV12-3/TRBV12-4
TGTGCCAGCAGCTGGGGGGGGACCTACGAGCAGTACTTC
CASSWGGTYEQYF
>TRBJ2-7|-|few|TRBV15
TGTGCCACCAGCAGAGATCGGAGCTACGAGCAGTACTTC
CATSRDRSYEQYF
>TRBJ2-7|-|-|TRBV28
TGTGCCAGCAGTTCTGTTCTAACGTCCTCCTACGAGCAGTACTTC
CASSSVLTSSYEQYF
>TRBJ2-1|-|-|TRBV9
TGTGCCAGCAGCGTAGGCATACCGGGGGATGAGCAGTTCTTC
CASSVGIPGDEQFF
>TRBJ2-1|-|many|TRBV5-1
TGCGCCAGCAGCATGGGGGGAAATGAGCAGTTCTTC
CASSMGGNEQFF
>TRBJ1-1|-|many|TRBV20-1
TGCAGTGCTAGTGACGAGGGCCTGGGGACTGAAGCTTTCTTT
CSASDEGLGTEAFF
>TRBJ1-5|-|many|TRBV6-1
TGTGCCAGCAATCCGGGGCAGGTCAACCAGCCCCAGCATTTT
CASNPGQVNQPQHF
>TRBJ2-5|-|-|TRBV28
TGTGCCAGCCTTCAGGGGCGGTTGACCCAGTACTTC
CASLQGRLTQYF
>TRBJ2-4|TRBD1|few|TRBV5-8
TGTGCCAGCAGCTTGGTAACGGGACAGATAGCCAAAAACATTCAGTACTTC
CASSLVTGQIAKNIQYF
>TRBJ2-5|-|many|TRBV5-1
TGTGCCAGCAGCTCCCGGACGGGAGAGACCCAGTACTTC
CASSSRTGETQYF
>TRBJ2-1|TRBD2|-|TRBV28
TGTGCCAGCAGTTTTTCTGTACTAGCGGGGAATGAGCAGTTCTTC
CASSFSVLAGNEQFF
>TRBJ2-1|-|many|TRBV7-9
TGTGCCAGCAGCGCTAGTACGTACAATGAGCAGTTCTTC
CASSASTYNEQFF
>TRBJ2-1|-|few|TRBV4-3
TGCGCCAGCAGCCAGGACAGAGTAGCGGATAGCTCCTACAATGAGCAGTTCTTC
CASSQDRVADSSYNEQFF
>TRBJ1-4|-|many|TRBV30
TGTGCCTGGAGTATCGGCAGTCTAGGAAAACTGTTTTTT
CAWSIGSLGKLFF
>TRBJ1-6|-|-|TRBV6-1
TGTGCCAGCATATCGGGCAGGGATTCACCCCTCCACTTT
CASISGRDSPLHF
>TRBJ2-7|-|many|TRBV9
TGTGCCAGCAGCCCCAGCTATCAGGCGATATACGAGCAGTACTTC
CASSPSYQAIYEQYF
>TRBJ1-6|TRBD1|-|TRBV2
TGTGCCACAATGCTGACAGGGGATTCACCCCTCCACTTT
CATMLTGDSPLHF
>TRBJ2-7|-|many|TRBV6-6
TGTGCCAGCAGTTACTCACCGGCCACCTACGAGCAGTACTTC
CASSYSPATYEQYF
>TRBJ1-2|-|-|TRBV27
TGTGCCAGCAGTGCGTTGACTACATATGGCTACACCTTC
CASSALTTYGYTF
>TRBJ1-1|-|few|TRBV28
TGTGCCAGCAGTTTAAGACAGAGTACTGAAGCTTTCTTT
CASSLRQSTEAFF
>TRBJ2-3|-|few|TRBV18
TGTGCCAGCTCCCCCTTAGGGGGGGTCGGCACAGATACGCAGTATTTT
CASSPLGGVGTDTQYF
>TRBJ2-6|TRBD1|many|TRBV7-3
TGTGCCAGCAGCGGGACAGGAGTCGGGGCCAACGTCCTGACTTTC
CASSGTGVGANVLTF
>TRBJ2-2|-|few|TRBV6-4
TGTGCCAGCAGTGTACAGGTTGCCGGGGAGCTGTTTTTT
CASSVQVAGELFF
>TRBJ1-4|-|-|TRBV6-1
TGTGCCAGCAGTCGAACGGGAACAGGGCGTAATAAAAAACTGTTTTTT
CASSRTGTGRNKKLFF
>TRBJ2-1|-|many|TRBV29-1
TGCAGCGCCCCGATCCCCACGGGCGGGAATGAGCAGTTCTTC
CSAPIPTGGNEQFF
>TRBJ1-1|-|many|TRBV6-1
TGTGCCAGCAGTTCGACAGTTTGGAACACTGAAGCTTTCTTT
CASSSTVWNTEAFF
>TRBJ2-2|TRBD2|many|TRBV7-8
TGTGCCAGCAGCTTGCCGGGCCCCAGGGAGGGCGGGGAGCTGTTTTTT
CASSLPGPREGGELFF
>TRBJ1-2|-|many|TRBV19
TGTGCCAGTAGACCGGACGGACTTACTAACTATGGCTACACCTTC
CASRPDGLTNYGYTF
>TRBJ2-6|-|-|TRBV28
TGTGCCAGCAGTTTAACAAGTCCTGGGGCCAACGTCCTGACTTTC
CASSLTSPGANVLTF
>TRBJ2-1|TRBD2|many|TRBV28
TGTGCCAGCAGTTTTAACTTCCCGGGAGGGTACAATGAGCAGTTCTTC
CASSFNFPGGYNEQFF
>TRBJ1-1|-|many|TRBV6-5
TGTGCCAGCAGTTACTATCGGATAGGGAACACTGAAGCTTTCTTT
CASSYYRIGNTEAFF
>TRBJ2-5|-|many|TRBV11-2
TGTGCCAGCAGCTTACCTGTGGGGGGGCCTGAGGAGACCCAGTACTTC
CASSLPVGGPEETQYF
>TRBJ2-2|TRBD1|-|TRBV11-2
TGTGCCAGCCTGACAGGGGGGACTACCGGGGAGCTGTTTTTT
CASLTGGTTGELFF
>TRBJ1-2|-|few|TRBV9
TGTGCCAGCAGCGTTGAGTGGGCGGGCGACTATGGCTACACCTTC
CASSVEWAGDYGYTF
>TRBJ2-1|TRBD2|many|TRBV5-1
TGCGCCAGCAGCCCGGGACTAGCGGGACTAAATGAGCAGTTCTTC
CASSPGLAGLNEQFF
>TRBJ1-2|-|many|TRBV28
TGTGCCAGCAGTGCGTCGGAGAGAAACTATGGCTACACCTTC
CASSASERNYGYTF
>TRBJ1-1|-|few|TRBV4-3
TGCGCCAGCAGCCGGGGACGAGGGGGTTTGAACACTGAAGCTTTCTTT
CASSRGRGGLNTEAFF
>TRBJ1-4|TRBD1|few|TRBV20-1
TGCAGTGCTACACGACAGGGACCTAATGAAAAACTGTTTTTT
CSATRQGPNEKLFF
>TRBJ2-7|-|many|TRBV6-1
TGTGCCAGCGGACAATCTGAGGGCTACGAGCAGTACTTC
CASGQSEGYEQYF
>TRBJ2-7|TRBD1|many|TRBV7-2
TGTGCCAGCAGCTCACAGGGGGCCCACGAGCAGTACTTC
CASSSQGAHEQYF
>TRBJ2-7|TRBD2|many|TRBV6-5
TGTGCCAGCAGTTACGCAGGGACTAGCTCCTACGAGCAGTACTTC
CASSYAGTSSYEQYF
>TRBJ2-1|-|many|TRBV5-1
TGCGCCAGCAGCTTGAGAACCGGGGCTGGCAATGAGCAGTTCTTC
CASSLRTGAGNEQFF
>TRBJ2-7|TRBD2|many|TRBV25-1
TGTGCCAGCAGTGACGCGGGGGGACTCCTCCGGGAGCAGTACTTC
CASSDAGGLLREQYF
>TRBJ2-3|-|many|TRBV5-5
TGTGCCAGCAGCTTACGCTGGCGGGATCGTTCAGATACGCAGTATTTT
CASSLRWRDRSDTQYF